These 24 T cell receptor beta chains originate from one sample sequenced in a study of CD8 T cells in Susac syndrome. RNA was extracted with the RNeasy kit, and a quantity of roughly 0.45 to 1 ug was reverse transcribed using random hexamers. MiXCR was run by TCRdb on the immunoSEQ multiplex PCR reads, yielding one entry per CDR3 protein. The sample includes around 220,000 distinct CDR3 sequences, roughly nine tenths of them seen just once. The sequenced sample was CD8+ T cells from PBMCs. All receptors derive from a human donor with multiple sclerosis.

This chain connects TRBV19 to TRBJ1-2; 12 positions agree with TRBD1. The CDR3 extends over 15 amino acids. Germline loops: CDR1 LNHDA, CDR2 SQIVND (reference sequence). With 5 bases clipped from V and 8 bases from J, the junction kept 9 bases outside the gene matches. CDR3 nucleotide sequence: TGTGCCAGTAGTGCCGCGGGACAGGGGGCGTGGGGCTACACCTTC. Residues: CASSAAGQGAWGYTF. Full variable domain (rest looked up from reference TRBV19 and TRBJ1-2): DGGITQSPKYLFRKEGQNVTLSCEQNLNHDAMYWYRQDPGQGLRLIYYSQIVNDFQKGDIAEGYSVSREKKESFPLTVTSAQKNPTAFYLCASSAAGQGAWGYTFGSGTRLTVV.

V usage is TRBV11-2 and J usage is TRBJ2-2, with 10 bases lining up with TRBD2. V dropped 5 bases and J dropped 4; count of bases not matched to a gene: 19. CDR1 and CDR2 (germline): SGHAT, FQNNGV. CDR3 size: 20 residues. Written as DNA, the CDR3 is TGTGCCAGCAGCCGTCCATCCTTAGCGGGGGGAGGGTTCGGCACCGGGGAGCTGTTTTTT. Translated, it gives CASSRPSLAGGGFGTGELFF. The variable domain in full, with the rest retrieved from reference TRBV11-2 and TRBJ2-2, is EAGVAQSPRYKIIEKRQSVAFWCNPISGHATLYWYQQILGQGPKLLIQFQNNGVVDDSQLPKDRFSAERLKGVDSTLKIQPAKLEDSAVYLCASSRPSLAGGGFGTGELFFGEGSRLTVL.

This clonotype was detected a few times. The CDR3 nucleotides read TGCAGTGCTGGCTACGACAGGGACAGCTCCTACGAGCAGTACTTC. Translated: CSAGYDRDSSYEQYF. The chain employs TRBV20-1 and TRBJ2-7; 7 bases agree with TRBD1. This CDR3 has 15 residues. The ends lost 5 bases at V and 0 bases at J; junction bases unmatched: 10. The germline V gene has CDR1 DFQATT and CDR2 SNEGSKA (reference sequence).

This clonotype was recorded once. The V call is TRBV7-9, the J call TRBJ2-2, with D tentatively TRBD1 (6 bases). CDR1 SEHNR and CDR2 FQNEAQ come from the germline V gene (reference sequence). Trimming took off 5 bases at V and 3 bases at J, with 19 bases between the two ends. The CDR3 sequence is 17 residues long. CDR3 protein: CASSGWGHTRYTGELFF. CDR3 DNA: TGTGCCAGCAGCGGGTGGGGACATACCCGATACACCGGGGAGCTGTTTTTT.

V gene TRBV15 combines with J gene TRBJ1-4; D call uncertain. The germline gives CDR1 LNHNV, CDR2 YYDKDF (reference sequence). CDR3 length equals 16 residues. The ends were cut back, 1 base at V and 3 bases at J, with 12 bases in the middle. CDR3 DNA: TGTGCCACCAGCAGAGTTCAAGGGAGGTCTAATGAAAAACTGTTTTTT. Encoded protein: CATSRVQGRSNEKLFF.

This chain links TRBV5-1 with TRBJ2-2, with D unresolved. Germline values: CDR1 SGHRS, CDR2 YFSETQ. Trimming left V 7 bases short and J 1 base short, with 5 bases between. The CDR3 is 12 residues long. The CDR3 loop is CASFLNTGELFF. The CDR3, as DNA: TGCGCCAGCTTCCTGAACACCGGGGAGCTGTTTTTT.

The V and J genes are TRBV9 and TRBJ2-7; weak D call: TRBD2 (5 bases). Germline V gene data show CDR1 as SGDLS and CDR2 as YYNGEE. V was cut by 2 bases and J by 0 bases, with 9 bases left in between. CDR3 length equals 14 residues. For the CDR3, the DNA is TGTGCCAGCAGCGTTTCGGGATTCTCCTACGAGCAGTACTTC. Translating it yields CASSVSGFSYEQYF.

The chain couples TRBV5-6 to TRBJ1-6, with 8 positions matching TRBD1. CDR1 SGHDT and CDR2 YYEEEE come from the germline V gene. This CDR3 region has 17 residues. V trimming: 2 bases; J trimming: 4 bases; junction bases outside the gene matches: 8. In DNA, the CDR3 is TGTGCCAGCAGCTTCTTTCCGAGGACAGGGTATAATTCACCCCTCCACTTT. Amino acids: CASSFFPRTGYNSPLHF.

The chain carries TRBV20-1 and TRBJ1-1; D may be TRBD1 (5 bases). The germline V gene has CDR1 DFQATT and CDR2 SNEGSKA (reference sequence). This CDR3 comprises 11 residues. Trimming stripped 5 bases from V and 7 bases from J, with 11 bases between. The CDR3 coding sequence is TGCAGTGCTCGGGGCCTAGTTGAAGCTTTCTTT. This gives the protein CSARGLVEAFF.

The chain has TRBV30 and TRBJ1-1; maybe TRBD1 (6 bases). The CDR3 length is 13 residues. The V gene's germline CDR1 is GTSNPN and CDR2 SVGIG (reference sequence). V was cut by 0 bases and J by 8 bases, with 13 bases left in between. In nucleotides, the CDR3 is TGTGCCTGGAGTGTAGGACAGCCCGGCGAAGCTTTCTTT. Amino acid sequence: CAWSVGQPGEAFF.

The genes are TRBV4-1 and TRBJ2-1, with 7 bases matching TRBD2. The junction had 6 bases not matched to a gene; V was cut back by 1 base and J by 3 bases. From germline, CDR1 is MGHRA and CDR2 YSYEKL. The CDR3 runs to 16 residues. CDR3 residues: CASSQGALANYNEQFF. For the CDR3, the DNA is TGCGCCAGCAGCCAAGGCGCACTAGCGAACTACAATGAGCAGTTCTTC.

The chain carries TRBV20-1 and TRBJ2-7, with TRBD1 identical over 9 bases. Germline trimming cut 2 bases from V and 3 bases from J; bases unmatched to any gene: 5. The CDR3 is made up of 14 amino acids. Germline values: CDR1 DFQATT, CDR2 SNEGSKA (reference sequence). CDR3 in DNA: TGCAGTGCTAGACCGCTGGACAGGGGCTACGAGCAGTACTTC. Its protein product is CSARPLDRGYEQYF.

The chain links TRBV11-2 to TRBJ2-5, with D tentatively TRBD2 (6 bases). The germline gives CDR1 SGHAT, CDR2 FQNNGV. The CDR3 is 15 amino acids. Trimming removed 0 bases from V and 0 bases from J, with 8 bases in between. CDR3 sequence reads: CASSLEWGDQETQYF. CDR3 bases: TGTGCCAGCAGCTTAGAGTGGGGGGACCAAGAGACCCAGTACTTC.

The chain couples TRBV2 to TRBJ2-1; TRBD1 might be the D (7 bases). Germline V gene data show CDR1 as SNHLY and CDR2 as FYNNEI. The CDR3 has 13 amino acids. The V end lost 8 bases, the J end lost 2 bases, and 10 bases lay between the germline ends. The CDR3 sequence is CASGGTAYNEQFF. The CDR3 DNA sequence: TGTGCCAGCGGCGGGACAGCCTACAATGAGCAGTTCTTC.

The V and J genes are TRBV7-9 and TRBJ2-3; TRBD2 agrees at 7 bases. Germline lookup yields CDR1 SEHNR and CDR2 FQNEAQ (reference sequence). The CDR3 totals 15 residues. V lost 5 bases, J lost 4 bases, and 9 bases stayed unmatched. The CDR3 nucleotides read TGTGCCAGCAGCGCCTCGGGGAGGGCCCCAGATACGCAGTATTTT. This encodes CASSASGRAPDTQYF.

The CDR3: CASSVGGEPNTEAFF. The CDR3 bases are TGTGCCAGCAGCGTAGGCGGAGAGCCGAACACTGAAGCTTTCTTT. V is TRBV9 and J is TRBJ1-1; D not resolved. V was trimmed by 0 bases and J by 1 base, leaving 10 bases between them. CDR1 SGDLS and CDR2 YYNGEE come from the germline V gene. The CDR3 has 15 residues.

The V and J genes are TRBV12-5 and TRBJ2-3; 10 bases are shared with TRBD1. The length of the CDR3 is 17 residues. Losses at the gene ends were 6 bases for V and 4 bases for J; bases not matched to a gene: 13. Germline V gene sequence: CDR1 LGHNT, CDR2 FRNRAP. The CDR3 reads CASGPLGGTGVPDTQYF. Written as DNA, the CDR3 is TGTGCTAGTGGCCCGCTTGGGGGGACAGGGGTCCCAGATACGCAGTATTTT.

CDR3 residues: CASSFLLEAANVLTF. In DNA, the CDR3 is TGTGCCAGCAGTTTTCTCCTCGAAGCGGCCAACGTCCTGACTTTC. The chain joins TRBV11-2 to TRBJ2-6; D not resolved. CDR3 length equals 15 residues. The germline V gene has CDR1 SGHAT and CDR2 FQNNGV. V was trimmed by 6 bases and J by 6 bases, leaving 15 bases between them.

The chain combines TRBV29-1 with TRBJ1-1; no firm D call. This CDR3 is 14 amino acids long. Trimming removed 4 bases from V and 4 bases from J, with 16 bases in between. Germline V CDR1 and CDR2: SQVTM, ANQGSEA. DNA for the CDR3: TGCAGCGTTGGCGGGGTAAGTGGTAGCACTGAAGCTTTCTTT. Amino acids: CSVGGVSGSTEAFF.

This rearrangement joins TRBV5-6 to TRBJ2-2; 12 nucleotides align to TRBD2. The V gene end was trimmed by 4 bases and the J gene end by 7 bases; junction bases not matched to a gene: 11. CDR1 is SGHDT, CDR2 YYEEEE, per germline. This CDR3 has 17 residues. The CDR3 spells CASSSLLAGGPVGELFF. CDR3 sequence (DNA): TGTGCCAGCAGCAGCCTGCTAGCGGGAGGGCCTGTCGGGGAGCTGTTTTTT.

Here the CDR3 reads CASSQDERRGSYNEQFF. CDR3 DNA: TGTGCCAGCAGCCAAGATGAGCGCAGGGGGTCCTACAATGAGCAGTTCTTC. The chain is built from TRBV14 and TRBJ2-1; 7 bases line up with TRBD1. Germline V lookup: CDR1 SGHDN, CDR2 FVKESK. V lost 0 bases and J lost 1; bases outside the gene matches: 6. The CDR3 spans 17 residues. Using reference TRBV14 and TRBJ2-1 for the parts outside the CDR3, the full variable domain is EAGVTQFPSHSVIEKGQTVTLRCDPISGHDNLYWYRRVMGKEIKFLLHFVKESKQDESGMPNNRFLAERTGGTYSTLKVQPAELEDSGVYFCASSQDERRGSYNEQFFGPGTRLTVL.

The chain uses TRBV20-1 and TRBJ1-1, with a tentative D call TRBD1 (6 bases). Trimming took off 0 bases at V and 7 bases at J, with 15 bases between the two ends. The CDR3 loop spans 14 amino acids. Germline V gene lookup returns CDR1 DFQATT and CDR2 SNEGSKA (reference sequence). The CDR3 DNA reads TGCAGTGCTAGAGATGCAGGGGATTTTGATGAAGCTTTCTTT. It specifies CSARDAGDFDEAFF.

The chain couples TRBV29-1 to TRBJ2-7; D unresolved. The germline V gene has CDR1 SQVTM and CDR2 ANQGSEA. The CDR3 loop spans 12 amino acids. Deletions cut 1 base from V and 2 bases from J, with 6 bases between. CDR3 DNA sequence: TGCAGCGTTGAAGTCCCCCCCTACGAGCAGTACTTC. Translating it yields CSVEVPPYEQYF.

The chain combines TRBV20-1 with TRBJ2-3, with D perhaps matching TRBD2 (5 bases). CDR3 size: 17 residues. CDR1 is DFQATT and CDR2 is SNEGSKA in the germline V gene (reference sequence). Trimming shortened V by 5 bases and J by 0 bases, and 21 bases separated the two germline ends. DNA of the CDR3: TGCAGTGCTCCAGGACTCGCTAAAGAACCTAGCACAGATACGCAGTATTTT. Translating gives CSAPGLAKEPSTDTQYF.